The clone carrying this T cell receptor beta chain has a single count. Its antigen remains unidentified. Other DNA sequences in the sample encode the same CDR3. The repertoire was sequenced with immunoSEQ multiplex PCR; TCRdb's copy has only in-frame clones and lacks some. The sample lists millions of clones, approximately 95% seen once, with roughly 0.13% in the top ten. The CDR3 contains 13 residues. The germline V gene encodes CDR1 MNHEY and CDR2 SVGAGI. Trimming pared 0 bases from V and 2 bases from J, leaving 5 bases between. This record belongs to a study of shared clonotypes between healthy human individuals. General study findings and limits: At large depth, rarefaction still showed sorted-subset sequencing to be incomplete. Naive CD4 clonotypes overlapped across a handful of donors at roughly 5%.

The specimen was naive CD4+ T cells sorted from blood. Sample subset: CD45RA+ positively selected. The sequence was collected from a man aged 18 to 29 in good health. The chain joins TRBV6-5 to TRBJ2-7; no reliable D call. CDR3 nucleotides: TGTGCCAGCAGTTACTCAGGGCCCTACGAGCAGTACTTC. Translation gives CASSYSGPYEQYF.